A single T cell receptor (beta chain) is shown here with its context. In the CD4+ fraction, cells were divided into CD45RA+ naive and CD45RA-negative memory subsets. This table comes from immunoSEQ multiplex PCR, and its TCRdb copy is limited to in-frame clones, with some not included. The table includes more than 2 million clones, almost 96% detected once. This sample was taken from a study of shared clonotypes between healthy human individuals. Trimming left V 6 bases short and J 0 bases short, with 16 bases between. This CDR3 comprises 16 residues. Per germline, CDR1 LNHDA and CDR2 SQIVND (reference sequence).

The chain links TRBV19 to TRBJ2-3; D might be TRBD2 (6 bases). The specimen was naive CD4+ T cells sorted from blood. As for subset: CD45RA+ positively selected. The origin of this receptor is a man aged 18 to 29 in good health. The CDR3 region has the DNA TGTGCCAGTAGCTCCCCCGCTAGCGAGAGCACAGATACGCAGTATTTT. This translates into CASSSPASESTDTQYF.